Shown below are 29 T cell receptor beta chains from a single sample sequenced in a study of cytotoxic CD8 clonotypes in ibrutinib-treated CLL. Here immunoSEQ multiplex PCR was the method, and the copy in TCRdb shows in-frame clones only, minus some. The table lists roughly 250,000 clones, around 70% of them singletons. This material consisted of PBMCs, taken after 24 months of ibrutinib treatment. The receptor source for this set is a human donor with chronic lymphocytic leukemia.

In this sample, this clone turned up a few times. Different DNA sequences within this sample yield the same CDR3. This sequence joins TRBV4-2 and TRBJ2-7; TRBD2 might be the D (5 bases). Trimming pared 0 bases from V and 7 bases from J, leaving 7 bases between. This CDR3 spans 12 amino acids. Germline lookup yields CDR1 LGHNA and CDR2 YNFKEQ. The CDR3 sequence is CASSQDRGEQYF. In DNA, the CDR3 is TGTGCCAGCAGCCAAGATCGAGGGGAGCAGTACTTC.

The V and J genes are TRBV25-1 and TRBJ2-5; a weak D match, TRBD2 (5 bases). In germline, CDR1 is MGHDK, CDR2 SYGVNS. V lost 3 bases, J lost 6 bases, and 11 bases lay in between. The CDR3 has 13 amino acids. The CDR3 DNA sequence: TGTGCCAGCAGTGATGCGCGGGTAAAGACCCAGTACTTC. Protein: CASSDARVKTQYF.

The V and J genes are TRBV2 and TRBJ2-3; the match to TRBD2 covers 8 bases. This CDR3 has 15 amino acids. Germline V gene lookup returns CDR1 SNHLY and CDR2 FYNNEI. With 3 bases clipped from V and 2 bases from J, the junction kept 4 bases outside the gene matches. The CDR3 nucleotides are TGTGCCAGCAGTGATGATAGCGGGATCACAGATACGCAGTATTTT. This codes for CASSDDSGITDTQYF.

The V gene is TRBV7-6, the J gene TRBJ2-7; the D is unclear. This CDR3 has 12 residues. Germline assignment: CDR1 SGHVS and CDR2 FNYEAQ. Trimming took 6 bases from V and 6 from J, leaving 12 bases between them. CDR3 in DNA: TGTGCCAGCAGTATAAGGGAATCCGAGCAGTACTTC. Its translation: CASSIRESEQYF.

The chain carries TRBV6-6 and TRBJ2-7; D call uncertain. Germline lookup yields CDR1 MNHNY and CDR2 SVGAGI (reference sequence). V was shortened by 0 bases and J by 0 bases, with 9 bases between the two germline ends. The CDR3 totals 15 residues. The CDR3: CASSYSGISSYEQYF. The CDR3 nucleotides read TGTGCCAGCAGTTACTCGGGGATTAGCTCCTACGAGCAGTACTTC.

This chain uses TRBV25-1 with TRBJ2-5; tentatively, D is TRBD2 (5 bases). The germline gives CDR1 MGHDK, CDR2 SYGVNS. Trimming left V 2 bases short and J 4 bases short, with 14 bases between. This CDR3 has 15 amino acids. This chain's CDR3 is CASSEATGNPETQYF. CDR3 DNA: TGTGCCAGCAGTGAAGCTACGGGGAATCCAGAGACCCAGTACTTC.

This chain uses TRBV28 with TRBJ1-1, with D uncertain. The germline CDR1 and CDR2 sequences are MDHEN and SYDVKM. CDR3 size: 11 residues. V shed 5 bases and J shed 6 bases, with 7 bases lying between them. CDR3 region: CASSGRAEAFF. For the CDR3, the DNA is TGTGCCAGCAGTGGGCGGGCTGAAGCTTTCTTT.

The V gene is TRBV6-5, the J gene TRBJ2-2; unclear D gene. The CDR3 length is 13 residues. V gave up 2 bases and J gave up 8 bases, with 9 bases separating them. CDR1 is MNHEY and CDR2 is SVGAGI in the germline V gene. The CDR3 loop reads CASSYQSLGELFF. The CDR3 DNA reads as TGTGCCAGCAGTTACCAGTCCCTGGGGGAGCTGTTTTTT.

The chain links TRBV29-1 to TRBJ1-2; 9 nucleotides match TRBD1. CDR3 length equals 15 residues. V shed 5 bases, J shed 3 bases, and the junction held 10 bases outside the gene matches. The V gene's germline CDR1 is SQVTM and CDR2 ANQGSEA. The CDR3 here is CSVRKTGGDDYGYTF. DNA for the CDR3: TGCAGCGTTAGAAAAACAGGGGGCGACGACTATGGCTACACCTTC. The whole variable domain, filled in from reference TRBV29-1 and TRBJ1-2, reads SAVISQKPSRDICQRGTSLTIQCQVDSQVTMMFWYRQQPGQSLTLIATANQGSEATYESGFVIDKFPISRPNLTFSTLTVSNMSPEDSSIYLCSVRKTGGDDYGYTFGSGTRLTVV.

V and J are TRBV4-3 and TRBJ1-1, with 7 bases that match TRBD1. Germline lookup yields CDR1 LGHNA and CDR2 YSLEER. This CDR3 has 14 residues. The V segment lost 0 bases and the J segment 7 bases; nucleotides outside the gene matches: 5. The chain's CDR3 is CASSQDNRGIEAFF. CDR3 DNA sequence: TGCGCCAGCAGCCAAGACAACAGGGGAATTGAAGCTTTCTTT.

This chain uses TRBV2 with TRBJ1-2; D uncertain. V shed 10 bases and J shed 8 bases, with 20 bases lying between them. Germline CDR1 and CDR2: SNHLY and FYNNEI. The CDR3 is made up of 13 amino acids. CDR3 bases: TGTGCCACCGTTGGTGGGCGGATCTGGGGCTACACCTTC. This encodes CATVGGRIWGYTF. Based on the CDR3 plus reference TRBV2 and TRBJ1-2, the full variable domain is EPEVTQTPSHQVTQMGQEVILRCVPISNHLYFYWYRQILGQKVEFLVSFYNNEISEKSEIFDDQFSVERPDGSNFTLKIRSTKLEDSAMYFCATVGGRIWGYTFGSGTRLTVV.

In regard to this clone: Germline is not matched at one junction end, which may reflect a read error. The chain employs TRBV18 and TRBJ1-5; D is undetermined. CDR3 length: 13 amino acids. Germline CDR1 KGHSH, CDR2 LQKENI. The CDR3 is CASLPPNNQPQHF. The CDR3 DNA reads TGTGCCAGCTTACCACCCAACAATCAGCCCCAGCATTTT.

The CDR3 sequence is CASSTRQGTGEQYF. The CDR3, as DNA: TGTGCCAGCAGCACTCGACAGGGGACGGGCGAGCAGTACTTC. The J gene is TRBJ2-7, the V gene TRBV7-8; TRBD1 matches at 8 bases. This CDR3 is built from 14 residues. The germline V gene encodes CDR1 SGHVS and CDR2 FQNEAQ. The junction had 9 bases not matched to a gene; V was cut back by 5 bases and J by 6 bases.

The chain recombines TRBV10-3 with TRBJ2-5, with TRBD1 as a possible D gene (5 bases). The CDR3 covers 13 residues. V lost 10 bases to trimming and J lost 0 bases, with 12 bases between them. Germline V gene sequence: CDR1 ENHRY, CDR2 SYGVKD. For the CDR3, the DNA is TGTGCCACCGCAGACAGCAACCAAGAGACCCAGTACTTC. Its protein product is CATADSNQETQYF.

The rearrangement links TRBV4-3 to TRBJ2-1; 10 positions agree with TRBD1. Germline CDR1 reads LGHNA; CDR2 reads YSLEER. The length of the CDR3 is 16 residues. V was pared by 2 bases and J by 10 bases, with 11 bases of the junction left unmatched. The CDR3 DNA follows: TGCGCCAGCAGCCAAACCGCCGGACAGGGGGTCTGGGAGCAGTTCTTC. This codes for CASSQTAGQGVWEQFF.

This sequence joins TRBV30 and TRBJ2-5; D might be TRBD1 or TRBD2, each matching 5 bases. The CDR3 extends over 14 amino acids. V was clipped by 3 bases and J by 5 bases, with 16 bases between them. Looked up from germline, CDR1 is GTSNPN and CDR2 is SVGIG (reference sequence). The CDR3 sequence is CAWRGFTWGETQYF. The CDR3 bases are TGTGCCTGGAGAGGGTTTACGTGGGGGGAGACCCAGTACTTC.

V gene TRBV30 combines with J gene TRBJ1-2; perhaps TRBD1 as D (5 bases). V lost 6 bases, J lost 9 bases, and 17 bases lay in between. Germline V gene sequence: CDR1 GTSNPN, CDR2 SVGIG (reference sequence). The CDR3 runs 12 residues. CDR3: CACLRDLTRYTF. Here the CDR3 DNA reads TGTGCCTGCCTTAGGGACCTCACCCGCTACACCTTC.

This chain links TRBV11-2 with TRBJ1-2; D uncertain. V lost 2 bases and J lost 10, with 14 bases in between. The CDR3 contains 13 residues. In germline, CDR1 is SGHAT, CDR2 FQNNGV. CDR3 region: CASSLSFLALYTF. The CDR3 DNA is TGTGCCAGCAGCTTAAGTTTTCTTGCCCTCTACACCTTC.

CDR3 region: CASSLDREWVKETQYF. CDR3 coding DNA: TGCGCCAGCAGCTTGGATAGAGAATGGGTGAAAGAGACCCAGTACTTC. The chain has TRBV5-1 and TRBJ2-5; D not certain. Trimming removed 0 bases at V and 3 bases at J, with 15 bases between. This CDR3 comprises 16 residues. Germline V gene data show CDR1 as SGHRS and CDR2 as YFSETQ.

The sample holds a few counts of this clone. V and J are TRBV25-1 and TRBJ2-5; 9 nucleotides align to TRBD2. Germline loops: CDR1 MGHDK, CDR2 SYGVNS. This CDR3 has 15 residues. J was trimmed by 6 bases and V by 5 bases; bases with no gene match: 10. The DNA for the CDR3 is TGTGCCAGCAGTCTCTCTGCGGGAGGGCAGAAGACCCAGTACTTC. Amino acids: CASSLSAGGQKTQYF.

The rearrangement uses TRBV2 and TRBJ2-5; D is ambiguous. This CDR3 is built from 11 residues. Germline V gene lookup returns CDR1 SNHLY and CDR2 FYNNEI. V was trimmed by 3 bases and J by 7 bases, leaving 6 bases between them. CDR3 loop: CASSDGVTQYF. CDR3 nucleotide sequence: TGTGCCAGCAGTGATGGGGTGACCCAGTACTTC.

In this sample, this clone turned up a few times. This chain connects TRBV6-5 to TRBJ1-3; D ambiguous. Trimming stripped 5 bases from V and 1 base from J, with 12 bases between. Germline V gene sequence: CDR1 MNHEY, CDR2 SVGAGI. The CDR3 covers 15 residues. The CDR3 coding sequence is TGTGCCAGCAGTCCCGGGGTGGGATCTGGAAACACCATATATTTT. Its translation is CASSPGVGSGNTIYF.

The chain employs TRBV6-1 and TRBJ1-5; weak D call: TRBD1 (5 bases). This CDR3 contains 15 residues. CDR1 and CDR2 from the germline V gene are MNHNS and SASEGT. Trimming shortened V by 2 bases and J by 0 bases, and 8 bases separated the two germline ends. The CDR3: CASSELTGSNQPQHF. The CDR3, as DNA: TGTGCCAGCAGTGAACTTACAGGTAGCAATCAGCCCCAGCATTTT.

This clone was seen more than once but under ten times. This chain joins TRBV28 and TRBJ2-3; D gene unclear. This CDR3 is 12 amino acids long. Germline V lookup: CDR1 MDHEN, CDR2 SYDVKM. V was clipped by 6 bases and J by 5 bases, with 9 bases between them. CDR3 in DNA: TGTGCCAGCAGAGGGTCAGGAGATACGCAGTATTTT. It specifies CASRGSGDTQYF.

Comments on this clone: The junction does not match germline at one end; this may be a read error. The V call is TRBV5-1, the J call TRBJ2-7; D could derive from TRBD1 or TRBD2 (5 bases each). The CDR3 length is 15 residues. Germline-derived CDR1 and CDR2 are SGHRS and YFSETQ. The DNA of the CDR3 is TGCGCCAGCAGCTTCGGGACCCAGCCCTCCCACGAGCAGTACTTC. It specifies CASSFGTQPSHEQYF.

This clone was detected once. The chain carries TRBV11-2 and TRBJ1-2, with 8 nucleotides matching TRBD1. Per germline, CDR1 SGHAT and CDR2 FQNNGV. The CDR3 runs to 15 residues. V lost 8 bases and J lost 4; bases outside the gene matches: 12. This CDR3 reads CASAPGQGVVYGYTF. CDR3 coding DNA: TGTGCCAGCGCCCCAGGACAGGGCGTCGTCTATGGCTACACCTTC.

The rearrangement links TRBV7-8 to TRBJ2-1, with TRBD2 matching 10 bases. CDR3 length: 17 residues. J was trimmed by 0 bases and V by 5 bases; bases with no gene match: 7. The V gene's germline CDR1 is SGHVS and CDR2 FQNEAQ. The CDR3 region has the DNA TGTGCCAGCAGCCCGTGGGCTAGCGGGAGCTCCTACAATGAGCAGTTCTTC. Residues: CASSPWASGSSYNEQFF.

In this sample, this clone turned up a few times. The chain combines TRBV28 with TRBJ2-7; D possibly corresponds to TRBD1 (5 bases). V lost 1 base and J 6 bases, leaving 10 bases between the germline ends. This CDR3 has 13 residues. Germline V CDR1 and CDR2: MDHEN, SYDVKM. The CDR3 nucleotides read TGTGCCAGCAGTTTATCAGGGTCGGGCGAGCAGTACTTC. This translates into CASSLSGSGEQYF.

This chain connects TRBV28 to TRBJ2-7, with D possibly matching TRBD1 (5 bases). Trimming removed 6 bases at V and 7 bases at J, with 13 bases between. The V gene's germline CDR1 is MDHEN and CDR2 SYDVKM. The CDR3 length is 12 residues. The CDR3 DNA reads TGTGCCAGCAGGCGCCAGGGTCCAGAGCAGTACTTC. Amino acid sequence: CASRRQGPEQYF.